This T cell receptor (beta chain) was sequenced for a study of T cells of healthy individuals. Each CDR3 protein is one row after TCRdb ran MiXCR on the 5' RACE reads. The data contain tens of thousands of distinct CDR3 sequences, under 20% of them singletons. Germline V lookup: CDR1 WNHNN, CDR2 SYGVQD (reference sequence). The CDR3 runs 16 residues. V trimming: 0 bases; J trimming: 7 bases; junction bases outside the gene matches: 8. This clonotype was seen more than once but under ten times. The receptor was derived from a human donor in good health. V and J are TRBV10-1 and TRBJ2-1; 8 positions agree with TRBD2. The CDR3 protein is CASSESTPGGMNEQFF. CDR3 DNA sequence: TGCGCCAGCAGTGAGTCGACTCCGGGGGGGATGAATGAGCAGTTCTTC.